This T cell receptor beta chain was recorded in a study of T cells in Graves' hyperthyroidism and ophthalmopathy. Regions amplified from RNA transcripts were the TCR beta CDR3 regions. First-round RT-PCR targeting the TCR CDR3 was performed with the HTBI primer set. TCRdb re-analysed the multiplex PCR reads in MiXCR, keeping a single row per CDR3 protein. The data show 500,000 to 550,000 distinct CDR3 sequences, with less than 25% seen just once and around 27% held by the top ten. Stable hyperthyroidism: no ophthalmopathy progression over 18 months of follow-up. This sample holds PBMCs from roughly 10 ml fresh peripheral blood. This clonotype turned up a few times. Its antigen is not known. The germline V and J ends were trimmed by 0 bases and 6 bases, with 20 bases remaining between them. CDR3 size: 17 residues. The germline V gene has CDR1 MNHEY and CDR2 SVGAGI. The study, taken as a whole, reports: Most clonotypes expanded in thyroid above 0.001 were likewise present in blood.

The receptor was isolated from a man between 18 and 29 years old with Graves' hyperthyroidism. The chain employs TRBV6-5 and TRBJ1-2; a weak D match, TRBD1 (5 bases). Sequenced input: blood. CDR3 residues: CASSYSSYSSGRDGYTF. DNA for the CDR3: TGTGCCAGCAGTTACTCGAGCTACTCCTCGGGGCGCGATGGCTACACCTTC.